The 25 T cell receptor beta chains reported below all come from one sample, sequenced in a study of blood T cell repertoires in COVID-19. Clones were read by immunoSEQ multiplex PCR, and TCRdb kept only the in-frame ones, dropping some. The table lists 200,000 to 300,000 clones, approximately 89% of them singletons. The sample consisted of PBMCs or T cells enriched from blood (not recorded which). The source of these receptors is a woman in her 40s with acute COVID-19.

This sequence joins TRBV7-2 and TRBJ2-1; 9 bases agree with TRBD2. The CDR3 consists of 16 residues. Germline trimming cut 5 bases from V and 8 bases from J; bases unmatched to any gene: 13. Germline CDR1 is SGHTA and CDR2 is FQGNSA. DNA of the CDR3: TGTGCCAGCAGCCCCAAACAGGGACTAGCCTCTGATGAGCAGTTCTTC. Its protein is CASSPKQGLASDEQFF.

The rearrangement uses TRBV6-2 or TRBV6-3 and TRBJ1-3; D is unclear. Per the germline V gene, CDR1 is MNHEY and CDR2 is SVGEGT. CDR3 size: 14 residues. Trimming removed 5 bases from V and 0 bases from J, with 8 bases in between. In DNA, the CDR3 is TGTGCCAGCAGTCTCTCCTACTCTGGAAACACCATATATTTT. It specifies CASSLSYSGNTIYF.

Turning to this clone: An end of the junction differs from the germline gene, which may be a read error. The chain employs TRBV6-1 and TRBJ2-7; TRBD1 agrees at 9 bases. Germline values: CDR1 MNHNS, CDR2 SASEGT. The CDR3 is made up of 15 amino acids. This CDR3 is CASREGQGIDYEQYF. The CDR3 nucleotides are TGTGCCAGCAGGGAAGGACAGGGGATCGACTACGAGCAGTACTTC.

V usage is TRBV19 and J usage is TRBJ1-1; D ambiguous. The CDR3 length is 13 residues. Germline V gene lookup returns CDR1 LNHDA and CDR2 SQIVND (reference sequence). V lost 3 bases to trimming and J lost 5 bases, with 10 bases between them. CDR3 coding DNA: TGTGCCAGTAGTATTTCTATGTGGACTGAAGCTTTCTTT. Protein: CASSISMWTEAFF.

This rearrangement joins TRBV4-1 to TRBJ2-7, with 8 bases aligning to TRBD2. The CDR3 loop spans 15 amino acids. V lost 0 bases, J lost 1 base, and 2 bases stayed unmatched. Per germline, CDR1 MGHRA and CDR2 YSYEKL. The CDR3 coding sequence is TGCGCCAGCAGCCAAGAGAAGCGGGAGTCCTACGAGCAGTACTTC. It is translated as CASSQEKRESYEQYF.

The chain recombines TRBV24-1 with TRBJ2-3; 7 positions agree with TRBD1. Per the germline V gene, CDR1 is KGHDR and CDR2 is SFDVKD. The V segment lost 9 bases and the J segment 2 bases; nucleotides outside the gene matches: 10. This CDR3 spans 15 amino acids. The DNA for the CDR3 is TGTGCCACCGGAACAGGGGCAGGAAACACAGATACGCAGTATTTT. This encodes CATGTGAGNTDTQYF.

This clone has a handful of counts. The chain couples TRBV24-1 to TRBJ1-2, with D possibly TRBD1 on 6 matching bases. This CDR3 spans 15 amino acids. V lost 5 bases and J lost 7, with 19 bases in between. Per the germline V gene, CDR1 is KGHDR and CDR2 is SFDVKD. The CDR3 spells CATSGGNRDGSGYTF. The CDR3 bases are TGTGCCACCAGTGGGGGGAACAGGGACGGTTCTGGCTACACCTTC.

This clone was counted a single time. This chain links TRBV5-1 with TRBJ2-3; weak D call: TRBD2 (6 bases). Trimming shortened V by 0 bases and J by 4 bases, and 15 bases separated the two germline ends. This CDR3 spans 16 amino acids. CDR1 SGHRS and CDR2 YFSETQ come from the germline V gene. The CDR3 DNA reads TGCGCCAGCAGCTTGGCCTGGAGGGGTTCGGCAGATACGCAGTATTTT. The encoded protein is CASSLAWRGSADTQYF.

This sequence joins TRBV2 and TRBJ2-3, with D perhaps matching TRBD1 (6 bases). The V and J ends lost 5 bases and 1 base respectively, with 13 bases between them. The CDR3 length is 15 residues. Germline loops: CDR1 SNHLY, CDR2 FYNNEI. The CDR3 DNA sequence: TGTGCCAGCAGTCCGCGGACAGCAGGCACAGATACGCAGTATTTT. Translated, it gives CASSPRTAGTDTQYF.

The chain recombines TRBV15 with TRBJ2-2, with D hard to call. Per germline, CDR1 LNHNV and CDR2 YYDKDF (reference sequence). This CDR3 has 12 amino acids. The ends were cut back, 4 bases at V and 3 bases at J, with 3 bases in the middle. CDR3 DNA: TGTGCCACCAGCACCTACACCGGGGAGCTGTTTTTT. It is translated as CATSTYTGELFF.

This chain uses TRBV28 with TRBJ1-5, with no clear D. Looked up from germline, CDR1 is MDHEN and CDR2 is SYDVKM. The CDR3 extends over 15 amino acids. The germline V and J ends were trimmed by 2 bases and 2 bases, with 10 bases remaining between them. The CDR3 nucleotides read TGTGCCAGCAGTTTACATCCCCCAGGCAATCAGCCCCAGCATTTT. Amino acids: CASSLHPPGNQPQHF.

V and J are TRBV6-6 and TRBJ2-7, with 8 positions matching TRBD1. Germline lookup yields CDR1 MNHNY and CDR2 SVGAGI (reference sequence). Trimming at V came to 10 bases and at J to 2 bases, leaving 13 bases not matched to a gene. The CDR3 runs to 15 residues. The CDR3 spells CATRYGQGSTYEQYV. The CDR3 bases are TGTGCCACCCGATACGGACAGGGAAGCACCTACGAGCAGTACGTC.

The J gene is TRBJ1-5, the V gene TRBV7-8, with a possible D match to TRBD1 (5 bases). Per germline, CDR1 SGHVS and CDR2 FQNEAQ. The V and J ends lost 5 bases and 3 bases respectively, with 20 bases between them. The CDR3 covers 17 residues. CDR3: CASSPKAGGRINQPQHF. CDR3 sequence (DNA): TGTGCCAGCAGCCCCAAAGCGGGGGGACGGATCAATCAGCCCCAGCATTTT.

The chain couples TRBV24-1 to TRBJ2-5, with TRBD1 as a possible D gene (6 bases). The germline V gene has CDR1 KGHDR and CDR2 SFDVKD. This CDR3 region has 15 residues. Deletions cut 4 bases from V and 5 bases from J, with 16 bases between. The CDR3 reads CATSDLDLRGETQYF. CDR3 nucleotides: TGTGCCACCAGTGACCTGGACCTCAGGGGCGAGACCCAGTACTTC.

The CDR3 sequence is CASSSTDSPAKYGYTF. CDR3 nucleotide sequence: TGTGCCAGCAGCTCCACTGACTCCCCTGCGAAGTATGGCTACACCTTC. The genes are TRBV7-9 and TRBJ1-2; D not resolved. This CDR3 is 16 amino acids long. The ends were cut back, 4 bases at V and 5 bases at J, with 20 bases in the middle. Germline CDR1 reads SEHNR; CDR2 reads FQNEAQ (reference sequence).

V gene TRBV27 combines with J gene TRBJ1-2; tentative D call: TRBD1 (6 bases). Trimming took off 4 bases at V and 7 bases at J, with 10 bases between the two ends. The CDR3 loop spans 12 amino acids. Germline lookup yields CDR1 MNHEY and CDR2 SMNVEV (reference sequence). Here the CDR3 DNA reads TGTGCCAGCAGTTCGCGGGGGGCTGGCTACACCTTC. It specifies CASSSRGAGYTF.

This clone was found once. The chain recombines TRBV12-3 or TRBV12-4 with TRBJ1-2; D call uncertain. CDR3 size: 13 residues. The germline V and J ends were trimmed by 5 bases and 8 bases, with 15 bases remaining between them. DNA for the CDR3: TGTGCCAGCAGTACGGAGCTACGCACAGGCTACACCTTC. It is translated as CASSTELRTGYTF.

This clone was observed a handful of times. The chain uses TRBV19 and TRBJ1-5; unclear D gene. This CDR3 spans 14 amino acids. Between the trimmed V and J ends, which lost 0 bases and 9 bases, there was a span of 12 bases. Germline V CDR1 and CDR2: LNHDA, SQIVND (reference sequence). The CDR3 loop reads CASSIEHHSGPQHF. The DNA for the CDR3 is TGTGCCAGTAGTATAGAACACCACAGTGGGCCCCAGCATTTT.

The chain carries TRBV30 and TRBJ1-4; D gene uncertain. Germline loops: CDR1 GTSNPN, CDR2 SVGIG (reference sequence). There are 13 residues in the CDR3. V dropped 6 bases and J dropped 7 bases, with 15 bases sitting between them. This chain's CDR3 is CACSRTWGEKLFF. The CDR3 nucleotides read TGTGCCTGTTCTCGGACTTGGGGTGAAAAACTGTTTTTT.

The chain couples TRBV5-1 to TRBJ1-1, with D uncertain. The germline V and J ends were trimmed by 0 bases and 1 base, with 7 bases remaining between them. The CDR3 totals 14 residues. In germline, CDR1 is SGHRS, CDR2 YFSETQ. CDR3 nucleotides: TGCGCCAGCAGCTTGGTTATCGGGAACACTGAAGCTTTCTTT. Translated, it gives CASSLVIGNTEAFF.

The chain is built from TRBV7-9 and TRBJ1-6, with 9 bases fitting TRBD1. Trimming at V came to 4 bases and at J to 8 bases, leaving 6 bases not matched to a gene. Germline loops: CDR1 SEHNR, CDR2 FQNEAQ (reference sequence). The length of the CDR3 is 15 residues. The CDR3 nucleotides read TGTGCCAGCAGCTCGTCCGGGACAGGGCATTCACCCCTCCACTTT. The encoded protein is CASSSSGTGHSPLHF.

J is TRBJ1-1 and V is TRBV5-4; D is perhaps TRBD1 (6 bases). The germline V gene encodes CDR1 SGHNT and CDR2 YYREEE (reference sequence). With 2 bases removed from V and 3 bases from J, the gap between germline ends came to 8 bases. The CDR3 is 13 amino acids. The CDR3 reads CASSFPGDTEAFF. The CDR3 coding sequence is TGTGCCAGCAGCTTCCCAGGGGACACTGAAGCTTTCTTT.

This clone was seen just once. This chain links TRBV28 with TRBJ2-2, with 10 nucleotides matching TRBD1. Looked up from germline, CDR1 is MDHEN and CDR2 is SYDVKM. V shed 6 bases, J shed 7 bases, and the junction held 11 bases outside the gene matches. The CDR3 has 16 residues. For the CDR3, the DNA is TGTGCCAGCAGCCCCTCCCCGGGACAGGGGTTCGGGGAGCTGTTTTTT. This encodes CASSPSPGQGFGELFF. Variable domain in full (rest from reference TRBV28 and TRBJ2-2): DVKVTQSSRYLVKRTGEKVFLECVQDMDHENMFWYRQDPGLGLRLIYFSYDVKMKEKGDIPEGYSVSREKKERFSLILESASTNQTSMYLCASSPSPGQGFGELFFGEGSRLTVL.

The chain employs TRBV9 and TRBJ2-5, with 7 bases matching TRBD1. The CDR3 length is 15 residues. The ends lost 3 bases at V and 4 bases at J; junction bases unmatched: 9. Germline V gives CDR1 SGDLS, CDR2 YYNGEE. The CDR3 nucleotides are TGTGCCAGCAGCGACAACAGGGGATCGGGAGAGACCCAGTACTTC. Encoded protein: CASSDNRGSGETQYF. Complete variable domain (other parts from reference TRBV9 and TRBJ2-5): DSGVTQTPKHLITATGQRVTLRCSPRSGDLSVYWYQQSLDQGLQFLIQYYNGEERAKGNILERFSAQQFPDLHSELNLSSLELGDSALYFCASSDNRGSGETQYFGPGTRLLVL.

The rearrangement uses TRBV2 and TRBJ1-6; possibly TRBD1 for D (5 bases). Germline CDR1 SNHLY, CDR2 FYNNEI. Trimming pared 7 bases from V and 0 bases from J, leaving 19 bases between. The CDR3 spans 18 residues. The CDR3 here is CASIGRDEGSSYNSPLHF. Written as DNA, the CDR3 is TGTGCCAGCATTGGGAGGGACGAGGGGAGCTCCTATAATTCACCCCTCCACTTT.